This TCR beta chain is drawn from a study of response to subunit inactivated influenza vaccine (dated by TCRdb to 2016 to 2019). Study-wide context: Deep quantitative T cell receptor repertoire profiling was used in the study to track responses to a trivalent subunit inactivated influenza vaccine.

CDR1 SGHRS and CDR2 YFSETQ were looked up in the germline V gene. V is shortened by 0 bases, J by 5 bases, and the region joining them spans 11 bases. The CDR3 goes from the cysteine to the phenylalanine over 14 residues. Only the CDR3 portion is preserved as DNA: 42 bases, with reading frame beginning at the first base. Overall results and qualifications from the work: It was suggested by the authors that each seasonal influenza vaccination may recruit only a limited number of new T cells.

This clonotype was counted between two and nine times. It lacks a known antigen. Per-base qualities were not stored, and no clone one base away is much larger. Library prep was done by RT-PCR. TCRdb lists the instrument as Illumina HiSeq 2500. TCRdb cleaned the public reads at Q25 with fastp, built clones with MiXCR and kept in-frame beta chains. Entries that share a CDR3 protein sequence are merged under the most common genes and DNA. The sample yields some 570,000 distinct CDR3 sequences; 10% to 12% were counted once. Of the sample, approximately 10% is held by the ten largest clones. This sample also appeared in a second study, on T cells expressing NK-cell markers. In that second paper, the authors write: TCR beta cDNA libraries were prepared using 5'RACE template switching, which introduced a universal primer site and unique molecular identifiers. Three sorted T-cell subsets (CD3+CD56+NKG2C+, CD3+CD56+NKG2C- and CD3+CD56-NKG2C+) from fewer than 10 donors had their TCR beta-chain repertoires profiled. Seven of the eight sequenced donors were HCMV-seropositive and one was HCMV-seronegative. To restrict sorting to alphabetaTCR-expressing T cells, an anti-gammadeltaTCR antibody was added in several experiments. In several donors, the dominant CD3+CD56+NKG2C+ clonotypes were found to rank among the top 10 CD8+ clonotypes and to make up 1.0-7.0% of CD8+ T cells. Those dominant clonotypes were again the most abundant among CD3+CD56-NKG2C+ cells in a few donors, at about 28.3-60.1%. It remained unclear whether the expanded NKG2C-expressing T cell clones were specific for HCMV antigens. All eight donors whose samples were sequenced were randomly selected healthy volunteers, three of them men and five women. HCMV-specific IgG was detected in serum with a commercial ELISA kit to determine HCMV serostatus. Ficoll density gradient centrifugation was used to isolate peripheral blood mononuclear cells from blood. Bulk peripheral blood T-cell repertoires were additionally sequenced from unsorted PBMC for over 5 donors. cDNA synthesis was primed from the TCR beta constant segment and was followed by two successive PCR amplification steps. Libraries were sequenced as 2 x 150 bp reads on Illumina HiSeq 2000/2500, MiSeq or NextSeq. MIGEC was used to demultiplex reads and group the reads by UMI, and MiTCR was used to assemble and quantify clonotypes. To exclude erroneous sequences, only TCR cDNA sequences supported by at least two reads were retained. The tcR package was used for downstream repertoire analysis, and clonotypes were matched across fractions by CDR3 nucleotide sequence plus V segment. VDJmatch was used to annotate antigen specificity against VDJdb, with one amino acid substitution in CDR3 permitted.

The chain employs TRBV5-1 and TRBJ1-2; a tentative D call is TRBD1 (6 bases match). The sequence derives from a man aged 50 to 59 who received an inactivated influenza vaccine. Donor details come from another sample of the same person, matched by shared clones. Sequenced material: PBMCs from blood, taken on the day of vaccination. The CDR3 region reads CASSLAEGGYGYTF. The DNA sequence follows: TGCGCCAGCAGCTTGGCCGAGGGGGGGTATGGCTACACCTTC. Beyond the CDR3, the reference TRBV5-1 and TRBJ1-2 genes provide the residues; the full variable domain reads: KAGVTQTPRYLIKTRGQQVTLSCSPISGHRSVSWYQQTPGQGLQFLFEYFSETQRNKGNFPGRFSGRQFSNSRSEMNVSTLELGDSALYLCASSLAEGGYGYTFGSGTRLTVV.